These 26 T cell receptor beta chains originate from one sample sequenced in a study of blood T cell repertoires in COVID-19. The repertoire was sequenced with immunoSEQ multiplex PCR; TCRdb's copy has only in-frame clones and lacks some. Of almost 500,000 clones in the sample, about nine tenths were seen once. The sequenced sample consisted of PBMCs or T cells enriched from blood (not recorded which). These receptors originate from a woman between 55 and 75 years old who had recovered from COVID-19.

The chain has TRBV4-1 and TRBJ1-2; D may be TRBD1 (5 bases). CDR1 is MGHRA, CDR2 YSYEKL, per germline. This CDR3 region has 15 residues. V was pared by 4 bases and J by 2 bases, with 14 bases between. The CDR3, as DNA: TGCGCCAGCAGCCCCCGGACGGGGGAGAACTATGGCTACACCTTC. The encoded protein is CASSPRTGENYGYTF.

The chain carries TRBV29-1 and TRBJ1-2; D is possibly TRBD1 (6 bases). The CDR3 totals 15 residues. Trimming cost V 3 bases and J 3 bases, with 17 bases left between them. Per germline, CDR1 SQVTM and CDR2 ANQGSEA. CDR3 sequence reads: CSVEAVGAGYYGYTF. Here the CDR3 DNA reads TGCAGCGTTGAGGCCGTGGGGGCTGGTTACTATGGCTACACCTTC.

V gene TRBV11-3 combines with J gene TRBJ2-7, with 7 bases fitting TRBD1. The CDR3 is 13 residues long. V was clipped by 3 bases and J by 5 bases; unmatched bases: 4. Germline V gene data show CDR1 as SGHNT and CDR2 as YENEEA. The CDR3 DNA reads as TGTGCCAGCAGCTTCGACAGGGACAACGAGCAGTACTTC. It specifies CASSFDRDNEQYF. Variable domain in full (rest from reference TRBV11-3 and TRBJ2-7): EAGVVQSPRYKIIEKKQPVAFWCNPISGHNTLYWYLQNLGQGPELLIRYENEEAVDDSQLPKDRFSAERLKGVDSTLKIQPAELGDSAVYLCASSFDRDNEQYFGPGTRLTVT.

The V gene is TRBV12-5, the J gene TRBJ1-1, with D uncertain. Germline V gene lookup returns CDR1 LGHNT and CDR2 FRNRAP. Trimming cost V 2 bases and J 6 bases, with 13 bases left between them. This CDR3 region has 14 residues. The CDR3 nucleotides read TGTGCTAGTGGTTTGAACTTCCCACCTTCTGAAGCTTTCTTT. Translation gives CASGLNFPPSEAFF.

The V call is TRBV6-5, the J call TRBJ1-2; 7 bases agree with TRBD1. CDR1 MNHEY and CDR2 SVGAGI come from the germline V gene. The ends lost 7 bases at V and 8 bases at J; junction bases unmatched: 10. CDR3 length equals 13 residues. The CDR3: CASTQQGRWGYTF. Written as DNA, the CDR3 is TGTGCCAGCACACAACAGGGGAGGTGGGGCTACACCTTC.

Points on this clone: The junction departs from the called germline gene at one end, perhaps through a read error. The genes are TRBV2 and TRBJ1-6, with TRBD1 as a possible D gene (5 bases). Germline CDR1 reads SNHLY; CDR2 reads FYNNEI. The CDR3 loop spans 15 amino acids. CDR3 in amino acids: CASNERMGLTSPLHF. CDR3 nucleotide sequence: TGTGCCAGCAATGAACGGATGGGACTCACGTCACCCCTCCACTTT.

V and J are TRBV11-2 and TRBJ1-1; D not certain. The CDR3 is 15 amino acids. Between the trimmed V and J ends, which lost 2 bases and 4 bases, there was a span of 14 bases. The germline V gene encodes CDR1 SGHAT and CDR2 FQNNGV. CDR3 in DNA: TGTGCCAGCAGCTTACCCGAGATAGCGGGCACTGAAGCTTTCTTT. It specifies CASSLPEIAGTEAFF.

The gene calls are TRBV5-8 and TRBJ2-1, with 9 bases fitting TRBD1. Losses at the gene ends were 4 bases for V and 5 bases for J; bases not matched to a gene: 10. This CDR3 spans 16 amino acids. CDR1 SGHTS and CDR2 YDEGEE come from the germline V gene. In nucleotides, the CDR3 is TGTGCCAGCAGCAGACCGGGACAGGGTAGCGACAATGAGCAGTTCTTC. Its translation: CASSRPGQGSDNEQFF.

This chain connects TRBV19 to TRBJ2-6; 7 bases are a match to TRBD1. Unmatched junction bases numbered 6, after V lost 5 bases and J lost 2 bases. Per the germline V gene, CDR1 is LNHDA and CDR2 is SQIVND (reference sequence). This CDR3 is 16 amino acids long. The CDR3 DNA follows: TGTGCCAGTAGTGTAGGGGGCGCCCCTGGGGCCAACGTCCTGACTTTC. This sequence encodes CASSVGGAPGANVLTF.

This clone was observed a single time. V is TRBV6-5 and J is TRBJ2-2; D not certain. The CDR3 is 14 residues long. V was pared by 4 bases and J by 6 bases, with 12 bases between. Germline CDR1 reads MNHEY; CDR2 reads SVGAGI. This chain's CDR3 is CASSSKIRAGELFF. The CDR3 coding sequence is TGTGCCAGCAGTTCAAAGATCCGCGCCGGGGAGCTGTTTTTT.

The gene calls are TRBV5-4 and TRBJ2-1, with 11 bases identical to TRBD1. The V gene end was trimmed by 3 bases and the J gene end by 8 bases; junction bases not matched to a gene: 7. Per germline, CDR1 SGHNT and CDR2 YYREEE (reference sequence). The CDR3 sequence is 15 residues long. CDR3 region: CASSSRDRGIDEQFF. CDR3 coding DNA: TGTGCCAGCAGCTCCCGGGACAGGGGGATCGATGAGCAGTTCTTC.

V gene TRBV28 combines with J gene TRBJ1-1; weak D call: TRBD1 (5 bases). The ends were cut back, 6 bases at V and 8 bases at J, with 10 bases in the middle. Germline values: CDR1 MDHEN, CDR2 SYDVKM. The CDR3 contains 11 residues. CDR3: CASRGQTEAFF. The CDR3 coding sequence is TGTGCCAGCAGGGGGCAGACCGAAGCTTTCTTT.

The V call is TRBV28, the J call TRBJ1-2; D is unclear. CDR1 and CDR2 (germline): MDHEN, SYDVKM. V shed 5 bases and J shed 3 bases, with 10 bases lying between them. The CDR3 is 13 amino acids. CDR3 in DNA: TGTGCCAGCAGTATTCGCGTCGACTATGGCTACACCTTC. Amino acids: CASSIRVDYGYTF.

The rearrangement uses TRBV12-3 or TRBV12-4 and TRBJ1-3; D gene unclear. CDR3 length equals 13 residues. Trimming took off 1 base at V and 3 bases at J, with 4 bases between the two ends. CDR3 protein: CASSLGSGNTIYF. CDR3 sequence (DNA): TGTGCCAGCAGTTTAGGCAGTGGAAACACCATATATTTT.

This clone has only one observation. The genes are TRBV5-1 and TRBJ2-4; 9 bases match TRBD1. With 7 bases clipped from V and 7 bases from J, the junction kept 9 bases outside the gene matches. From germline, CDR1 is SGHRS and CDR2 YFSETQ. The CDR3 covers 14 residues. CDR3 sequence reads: CASATGTGKNIQYF. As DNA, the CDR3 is TGCGCCAGCGCTACCGGGACAGGGAAGAACATTCAGTACTTC.

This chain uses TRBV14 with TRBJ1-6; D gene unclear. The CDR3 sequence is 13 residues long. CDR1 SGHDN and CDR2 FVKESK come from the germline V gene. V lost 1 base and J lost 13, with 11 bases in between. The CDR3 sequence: CASSQGRGDPLHF. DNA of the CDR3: TGTGCCAGCAGCCAAGGTCGGGGTGATCCCCTCCACTTT.

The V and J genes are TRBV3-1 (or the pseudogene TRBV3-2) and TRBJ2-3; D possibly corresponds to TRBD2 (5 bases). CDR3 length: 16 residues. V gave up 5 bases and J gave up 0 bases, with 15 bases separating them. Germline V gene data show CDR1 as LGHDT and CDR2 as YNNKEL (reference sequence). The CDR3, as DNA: TGTGCCAGCAGCGTAGTCGGACGCGGGAGCACAGATACGCAGTATTTT. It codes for CASSVVGRGSTDTQYF.

CDR3 sequence reads: CASSHPGSTEAFF. In DNA, the CDR3 is TGCGCCAGCAGCCATCCTGGGAGCACTGAAGCTTTCTTT. The chain recombines TRBV4-1 with TRBJ1-1, with D uncertain. V lost 3 bases to trimming and J lost 4 bases, with 9 bases between them. This CDR3 is built from 13 residues. The germline V gene has CDR1 MGHRA and CDR2 YSYEKL.

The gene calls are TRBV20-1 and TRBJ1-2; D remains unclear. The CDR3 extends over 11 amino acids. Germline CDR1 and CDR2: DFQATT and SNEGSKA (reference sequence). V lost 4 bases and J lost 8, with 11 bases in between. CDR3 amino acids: CSATRDRGYTF. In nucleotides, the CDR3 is TGCAGTGCTACGAGGGATCGGGGCTACACCTTC.

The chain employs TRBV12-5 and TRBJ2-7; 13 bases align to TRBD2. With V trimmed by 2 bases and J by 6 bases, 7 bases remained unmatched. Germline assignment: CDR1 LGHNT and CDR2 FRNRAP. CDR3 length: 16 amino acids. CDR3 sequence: CASGLTGTSGALEQYV. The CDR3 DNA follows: TGTGCTAGTGGTTTGACCGGGACTAGCGGGGCCCTCGAGCAGTACGTC.

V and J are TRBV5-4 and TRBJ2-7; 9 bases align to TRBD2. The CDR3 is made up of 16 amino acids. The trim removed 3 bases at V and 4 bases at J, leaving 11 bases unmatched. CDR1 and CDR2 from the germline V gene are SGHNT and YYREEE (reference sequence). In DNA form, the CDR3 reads TGTGCCAGCAGCTCCGGAGGTCTAGCGGGGAAATACGAGCAGTACTTC. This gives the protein CASSSGGLAGKYEQYF.

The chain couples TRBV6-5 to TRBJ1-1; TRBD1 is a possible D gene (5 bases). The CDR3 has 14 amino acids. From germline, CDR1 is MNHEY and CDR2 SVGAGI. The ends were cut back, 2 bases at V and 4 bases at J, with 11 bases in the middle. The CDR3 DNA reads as TGTGCCAGCAGTTACACGGGAGGGGTCACTGAAGCTTTCTTT. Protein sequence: CASSYTGGVTEAFF.

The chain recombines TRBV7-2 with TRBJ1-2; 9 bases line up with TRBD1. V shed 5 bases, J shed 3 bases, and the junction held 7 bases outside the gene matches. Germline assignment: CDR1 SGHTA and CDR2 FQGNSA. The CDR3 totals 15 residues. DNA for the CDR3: TGTGCCAGCAGCGAACGGACAGGGGACGACTATGGCTACACCTTC. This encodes CASSERTGDDYGYTF.

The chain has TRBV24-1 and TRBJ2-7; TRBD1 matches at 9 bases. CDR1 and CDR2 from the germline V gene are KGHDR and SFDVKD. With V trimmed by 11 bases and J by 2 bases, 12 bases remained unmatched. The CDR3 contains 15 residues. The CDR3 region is CAIKEDRGHTYEQYV. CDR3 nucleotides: TGTGCCATAAAAGAGGACAGGGGTCATACCTACGAGCAGTACGTC.

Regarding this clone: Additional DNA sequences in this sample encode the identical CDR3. The CDR3 loop is CASSQGQGYQPQHF. CDR3 bases: TGTGCCAGCAGCCAAGGACAGGGGTACCAGCCCCAGCATTTT. The genes are TRBV3-1 (or the pseudogene TRBV3-2) and TRBJ1-5; TRBD1 matches at 8 bases. The CDR3 extends over 14 amino acids. From germline, CDR1 is LGHDT and CDR2 YNNKEL (reference sequence). With 1 base clipped from V and 7 bases from J, the junction kept 3 bases outside the gene matches.

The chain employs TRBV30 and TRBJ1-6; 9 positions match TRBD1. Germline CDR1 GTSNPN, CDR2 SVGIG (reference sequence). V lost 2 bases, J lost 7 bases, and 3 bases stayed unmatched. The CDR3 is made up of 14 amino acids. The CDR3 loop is CAWSSTGGNSPLHF. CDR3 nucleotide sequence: TGTGCCTGGAGTTCGACAGGGGGAAATTCACCCCTCCACTTT.